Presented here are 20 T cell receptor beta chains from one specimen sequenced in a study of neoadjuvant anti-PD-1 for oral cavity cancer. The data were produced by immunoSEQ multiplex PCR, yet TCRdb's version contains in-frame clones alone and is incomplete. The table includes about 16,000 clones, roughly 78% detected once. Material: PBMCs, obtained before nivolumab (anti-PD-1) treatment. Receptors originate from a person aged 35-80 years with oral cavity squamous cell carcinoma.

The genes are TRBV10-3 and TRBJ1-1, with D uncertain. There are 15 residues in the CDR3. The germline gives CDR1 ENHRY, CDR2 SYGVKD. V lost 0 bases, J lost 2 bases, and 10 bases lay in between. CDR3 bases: TGTGCCATCAGTGAGTCGGTTCACCTTAACACTGAAGCTTTCTTT. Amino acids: CAISESVHLNTEAFF.

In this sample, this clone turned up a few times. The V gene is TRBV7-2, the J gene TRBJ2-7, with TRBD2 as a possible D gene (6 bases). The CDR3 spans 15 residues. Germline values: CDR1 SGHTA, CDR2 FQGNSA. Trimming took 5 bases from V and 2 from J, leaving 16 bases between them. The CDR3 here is CASSPDSGRPYEQYF. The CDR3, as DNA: TGTGCCAGCAGCCCAGATAGCGGACGCCCCTACGAGCAGTACTTC.

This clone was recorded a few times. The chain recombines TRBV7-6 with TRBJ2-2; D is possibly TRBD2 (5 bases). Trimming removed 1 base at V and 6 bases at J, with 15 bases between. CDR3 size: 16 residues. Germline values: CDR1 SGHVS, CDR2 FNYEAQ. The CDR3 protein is CASSLGYGDRPGELFF. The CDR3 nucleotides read TGTGCCAGCAGCTTAGGTTACGGGGATCGGCCCGGGGAGCTGTTTTTT. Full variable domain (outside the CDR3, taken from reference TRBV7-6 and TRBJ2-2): GAGVSQSPRYKVTKRGQDVALRCDPISGHVSLYWYRQALGQGPEFLTYFNYEAQQDKSGLPNDRFSAERPEGSISTLTIQRTEQRDSAMYRCASSLGYGDRPGELFFGEGSRLTVL.

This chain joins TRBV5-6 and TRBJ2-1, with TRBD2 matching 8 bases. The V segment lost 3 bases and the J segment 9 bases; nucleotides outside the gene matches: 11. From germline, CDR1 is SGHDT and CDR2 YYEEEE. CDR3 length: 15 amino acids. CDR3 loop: CASSSPGGLSSEQFF. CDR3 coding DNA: TGTGCCAGCAGCTCTCCGGGGGGGCTTTCATCTGAGCAGTTCTTC.

The CDR3 coding sequence is TGCGCCAGCAGCCAAGATCGGGGCTGGGGCTACACCTTC. Translating it yields CASSQDRGWGYTF. The chain joins TRBV4-1 to TRBJ1-2; D is perhaps TRBD1 (5 bases). There are 13 residues in the CDR3. Trimming removed 0 bases at V and 8 bases at J, with 10 bases between. Germline CDR1 MGHRA, CDR2 YSYEKL.

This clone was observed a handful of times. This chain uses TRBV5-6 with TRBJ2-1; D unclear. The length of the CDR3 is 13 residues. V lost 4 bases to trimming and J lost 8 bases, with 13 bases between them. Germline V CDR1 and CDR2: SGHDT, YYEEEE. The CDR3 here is CASSVTALDEQFF. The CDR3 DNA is TGTGCCAGCAGCGTTACTGCCTTGGATGAGCAGTTCTTC.

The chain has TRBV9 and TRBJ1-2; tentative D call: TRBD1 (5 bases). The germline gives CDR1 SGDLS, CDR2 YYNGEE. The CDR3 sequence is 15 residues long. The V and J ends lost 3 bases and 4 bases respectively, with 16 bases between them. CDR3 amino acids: CASSADPQAPYGYTF. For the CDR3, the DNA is TGTGCCAGCAGCGCGGACCCACAGGCCCCCTATGGCTACACCTTC.

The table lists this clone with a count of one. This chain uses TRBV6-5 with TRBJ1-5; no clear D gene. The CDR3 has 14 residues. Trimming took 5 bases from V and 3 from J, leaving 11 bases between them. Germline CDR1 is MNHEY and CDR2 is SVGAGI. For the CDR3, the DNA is TGTGCCAGCAGTCTTTACCGGTACAATCAGCCCCAGCATTTT. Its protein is CASSLYRYNQPQHF.

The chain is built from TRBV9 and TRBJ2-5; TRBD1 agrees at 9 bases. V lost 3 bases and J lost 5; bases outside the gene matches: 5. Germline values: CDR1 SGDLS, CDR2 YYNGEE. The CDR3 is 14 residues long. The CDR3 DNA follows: TGTGCCAGCAGCGCGGGACAGGGCTTGGAGACCCAGTACTTC. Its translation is CASSAGQGLETQYF.

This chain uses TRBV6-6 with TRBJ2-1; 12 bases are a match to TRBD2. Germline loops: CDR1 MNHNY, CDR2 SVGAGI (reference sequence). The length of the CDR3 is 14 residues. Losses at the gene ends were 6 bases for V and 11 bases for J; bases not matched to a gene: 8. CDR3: CASRPTSGSLKQFF. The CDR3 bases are TGTGCCAGCAGGCCGACTAGCGGGAGCCTCAAGCAGTTCTTC.

Written as DNA, the CDR3 is TGCGCCAGCAGCTTCCAGGGACTAGCGGGGGGGCCAAAAGATACGCAGTATTTT. This encodes CASSFQGLAGGPKDTQYF. V gene TRBV5-1 combines with J gene TRBJ2-3; 16 nucleotides match TRBD2. V dropped 2 bases and J dropped 5; count of bases not matched to a gene: 8. The CDR3 runs to 18 residues. Germline loops: CDR1 SGHRS, CDR2 YFSETQ.

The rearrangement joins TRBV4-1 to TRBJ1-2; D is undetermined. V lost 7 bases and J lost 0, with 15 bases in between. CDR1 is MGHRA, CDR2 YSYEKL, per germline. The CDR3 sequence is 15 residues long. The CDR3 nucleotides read TGCGCCAGCACACATTTGGGGTTGACTAACTATGGCTACACCTTC. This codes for CASTHLGLTNYGYTF.

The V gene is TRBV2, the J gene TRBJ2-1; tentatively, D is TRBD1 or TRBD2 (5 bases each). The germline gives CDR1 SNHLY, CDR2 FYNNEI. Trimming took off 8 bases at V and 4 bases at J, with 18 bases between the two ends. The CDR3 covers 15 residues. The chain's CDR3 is CASGREGTVYNEQFF. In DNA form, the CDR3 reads TGTGCCAGCGGAAGGGAAGGGACGGTATACAATGAGCAGTTCTTC.

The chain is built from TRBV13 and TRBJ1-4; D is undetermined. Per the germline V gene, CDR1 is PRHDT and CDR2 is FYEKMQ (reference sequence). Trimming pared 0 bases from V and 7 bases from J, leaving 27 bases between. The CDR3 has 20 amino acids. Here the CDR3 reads CASSLGLLLGRESRGEKLFF. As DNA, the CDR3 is TGTGCCAGCAGCTTAGGCCTACTGTTGGGAAGAGAGTCACGGGGTGAAAAACTGTTTTTT.

The chain's CDR3 is CASSAKRGGYNEQFF. CDR3 nucleotide sequence: TGTGCCAGCAGCGCAAAGCGGGGAGGGTACAATGAGCAGTTCTTC. The V gene is TRBV9, the J gene TRBJ2-1; 7 positions match TRBD2. Per germline, CDR1 SGDLS and CDR2 YYNGEE. Trimming removed 3 bases from V and 4 bases from J; junction bases left unmatched: 7. The CDR3 runs to 15 residues.

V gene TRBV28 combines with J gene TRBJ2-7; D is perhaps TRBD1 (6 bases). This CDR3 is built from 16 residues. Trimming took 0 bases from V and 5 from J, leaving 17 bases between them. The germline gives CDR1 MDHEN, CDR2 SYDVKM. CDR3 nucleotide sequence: TGTGCCAGCAGTTTATGGCAATTTTTGGACAGCAACGAGCAGTACTTC. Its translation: CASSLWQFLDSNEQYF.

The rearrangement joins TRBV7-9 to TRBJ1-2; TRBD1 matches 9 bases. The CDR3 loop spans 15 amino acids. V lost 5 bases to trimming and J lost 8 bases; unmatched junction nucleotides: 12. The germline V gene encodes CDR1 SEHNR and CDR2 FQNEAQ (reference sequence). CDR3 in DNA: TGTGCCAGCAGCCCGGCGGGGACAGGGATGGGCGGCTACACCTTC. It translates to CASSPAGTGMGGYTF. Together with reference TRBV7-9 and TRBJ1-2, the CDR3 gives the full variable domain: DTGVSQNPRHKITKRGQNVTFRCDPISEHNRLYWYRQTLGQGPEFLTYFQNEAQLEKSRLLSDRFSAERPKGSFSTLEIQRTEQGDSAMYLCASSPAGTGMGGYTFGSGTRLTVV.

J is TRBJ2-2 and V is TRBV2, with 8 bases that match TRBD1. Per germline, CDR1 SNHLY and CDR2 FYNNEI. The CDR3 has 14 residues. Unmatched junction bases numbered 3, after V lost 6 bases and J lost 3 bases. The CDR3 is CASRSGGDTGELFF. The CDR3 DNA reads TGTGCCAGCAGGTCAGGGGGCGACACCGGGGAGCTGTTTTTT.

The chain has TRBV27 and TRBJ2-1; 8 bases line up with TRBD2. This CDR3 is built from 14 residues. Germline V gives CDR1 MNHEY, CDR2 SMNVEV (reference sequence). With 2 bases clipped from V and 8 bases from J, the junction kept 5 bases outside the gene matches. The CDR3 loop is CASSLPGGPYEQFF. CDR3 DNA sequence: TGTGCCAGCAGTTTACCGGGAGGGCCATATGAGCAGTTCTTC.

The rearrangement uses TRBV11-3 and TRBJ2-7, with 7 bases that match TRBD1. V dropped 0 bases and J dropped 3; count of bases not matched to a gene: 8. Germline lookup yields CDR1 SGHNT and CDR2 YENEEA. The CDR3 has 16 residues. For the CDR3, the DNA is TGTGCCAGCAGCTTAGAAGGGGGCCCAGGGAACTACGAGCAGTACTTC. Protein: CASSLEGGPGNYEQYF.